The T cell receptor (beta chain) described here comes from a study of early T cells in non-severe SARS-CoV-2 infection (dated by TCRdb to the early 2020s). Study-wide context: Because TCR sequencing relied on bulk RNA taken from unsorted whole blood, pairing of alpha and beta chains was not possible.

In the case of this clonotype: The antigen this receptor binds is unknown. No quality values exist for individual bases; no much larger clone is one base distant.

Germline trimming amounts to 5 bases on V and 2 bases on J, with 11 as the count of junction bases outside the gene matches. The CDR3 contains 16 residues, cysteine and phenylalanine counted. The DNA shown is the 48-base CDR3, in frame from base 1. The germline V gene (reference sequence) sets CDR1 to DFQATT and CDR2 to SNEGSKA. Beyond this particular receptor, the publication reports: VDJdb matching was skewed toward anti-spike CD8 responses and likely underestimated virus-specific expansions by missing private and CD4 specificities.

A case-control design nested within a healthcare worker cohort in London, UK, was used, with weekly nasopharyngeal swab PCR tests and blood sampling performed. Healthcare workers were recruited between 23 and 31 March 2020, during the week of the UK lockdown, and were followed weekly for up to about 16 weeks. Library creation used 5' RACE. These reads were obtained on a NextSeq 500. The TCR library protocol attached unique molecular identifiers to individual cDNA molecules to correct for sequencing error and PCR bias. Sequencing covered both TCR alpha and beta chains, and within each sample the abundances of alpha and beta sequences were tightly co-correlated. Under the source paper's analysis protocol: Decombinator V4 was used to perform V gene, J gene and CDR3 annotation of TCR sequences. Expanded TCRs were defined as changing significantly between any two time points under a Poisson model with p below 0.0001. TCR abundances were normalised to the total number of TCRs sequenced per sample and were expressed as counts per million. TRAV1-2 paired with TRAJ12, TRAJ20 or TRAJ33 defined MAIT TCRs, while TRAV10 paired with TRAJ18 defined iNKT TCRs. VDJdb, accessed 1 November 2021, was searched for CMV, EBV and SARS-CoV-2 annotated TCRs, excluding TCRs annotated for multiple antigens. TCRdb trimmed the raw reads at Q25, called clones with MiXCR and kept productive beta chains. For every CDR3 protein sequence, its rows merge into one entry that carries the most common genes and DNA. It is TCRdb's table, rather than the study itself, that gives the V and J calls and clone size. The sample includes just under 65,000 distinct CDR3 sequences, with roughly 9% observed a single time. Jointly, the top ten make up over 10% of the sample.

The sequence joins TRBV20-1 to TRBJ2-3, with TRBD1 identical over 9 junction bases. This TCR derives from an adult who was a healthcare worker with PCR-confirmed SARS-CoV-2 infection or an uninfected control (not recorded which). The sequencing here drew on whole blood, taken at baseline. The bases read TGCAGTGCTGCCATTTGGGACAGGGTGATCACAGATACGCAGTATTTT. This yields the protein CSAAIWDRVITDTQYF.